The clone carrying this T cell receptor beta chain showed up just a few times. Its antigen is currently unknown. This record comes from a study of blood T cells in healthy people across ages. Study-level background: Roughly one uniquely barcoded beta molecule per two T cells was captured.

Overall study findings and caveats: From one million sequenced T cells, diversity estimates were lower bounds. Expanded clonotype shifts may have been confounded, as the donors had an unknown CMV status.

The authors ran a second PCR of about 7 to 12 cycles using a sample-barcoded 5' primer and a J-beta primer mix. TCRdb itself ran the 5' RACE reads through MiXCR, one entry per CDR3 protein. The table records under 2 million distinct CDR3 sequences, about 31% of them present only once. At least 6 million PBMCs were isolated per sample. What was sequenced was blood. This clonotype originated in a woman under 40 in good health.

The CDR3 nucleotides read TGCGCCAGCAGCCAAGGACGTCAGGCTAACTCTGGGGCCAACGTCCTGACTTTC. Translating it yields CASSQGRQANSGANVLTF. V usage is TRBV4-1 and J usage is TRBJ2-6; D is ambiguous. Trimming took off 1 base at V and 0 bases at J, with 13 bases between the two ends. The CDR3 is 18 residues long. Germline loops: CDR1 MGHRA, CDR2 YSYEKL.